The rows below give T cell receptor beta chains drawn from one sample of a study of cytomegalovirus exposure and HLA in healthy donors. Measured with immunoSEQ multiplex PCR; TCRdb has only the in-frame clones, and not every one. The data show about 200,000 clones, 80% to 90% seen once. The sample comprised PBMCs. These receptors were obtained from a woman aged 30 to 39 in good health and CMV-seronegative. The conserved cysteine and the conserved F or W are not part of the CDR3 here. Fields, in order: J gene, clone size, V gene, CDR3 protein. Clone size, where shown, is once, few, many, or a class for clones that have expanded.

J: TRBJ2-2; size: -; V: TRBV6-1; CDR3: ATGGGALNTGELF
J: TRBJ2-3; size: -; V: TRBV29-1; CDR3: SVTRTVSTDTQY
J: TRBJ1-1; size: -; V: TRBV28; CDR3: ASREDGNTEAF
J: TRBJ2-7; size: -; V: TRBV6-6; CDR3: ASSYSGEAYEQY
J: TRBJ1-1; size: -; V: TRBV2; CDR3: ASSDSQGGMNTEAF
J: TRBJ2-6; size: -; V: TRBV18; CDR3: ATARGGAGANVLT
J: TRBJ2-5; size: once; V: TRBV5-1; CDR3: ASSLLSGEWETQY
J: TRBJ2-5; size: few; V: TRBV28; CDR3: ASSPTYRQGETQY
J: TRBJ2-7; size: -; V: TRBV28; CDR3: ASSPGQGYEQY
J: TRBJ2-3; size: once; V: TRBV27; CDR3: ASNPYGLHTDTQY